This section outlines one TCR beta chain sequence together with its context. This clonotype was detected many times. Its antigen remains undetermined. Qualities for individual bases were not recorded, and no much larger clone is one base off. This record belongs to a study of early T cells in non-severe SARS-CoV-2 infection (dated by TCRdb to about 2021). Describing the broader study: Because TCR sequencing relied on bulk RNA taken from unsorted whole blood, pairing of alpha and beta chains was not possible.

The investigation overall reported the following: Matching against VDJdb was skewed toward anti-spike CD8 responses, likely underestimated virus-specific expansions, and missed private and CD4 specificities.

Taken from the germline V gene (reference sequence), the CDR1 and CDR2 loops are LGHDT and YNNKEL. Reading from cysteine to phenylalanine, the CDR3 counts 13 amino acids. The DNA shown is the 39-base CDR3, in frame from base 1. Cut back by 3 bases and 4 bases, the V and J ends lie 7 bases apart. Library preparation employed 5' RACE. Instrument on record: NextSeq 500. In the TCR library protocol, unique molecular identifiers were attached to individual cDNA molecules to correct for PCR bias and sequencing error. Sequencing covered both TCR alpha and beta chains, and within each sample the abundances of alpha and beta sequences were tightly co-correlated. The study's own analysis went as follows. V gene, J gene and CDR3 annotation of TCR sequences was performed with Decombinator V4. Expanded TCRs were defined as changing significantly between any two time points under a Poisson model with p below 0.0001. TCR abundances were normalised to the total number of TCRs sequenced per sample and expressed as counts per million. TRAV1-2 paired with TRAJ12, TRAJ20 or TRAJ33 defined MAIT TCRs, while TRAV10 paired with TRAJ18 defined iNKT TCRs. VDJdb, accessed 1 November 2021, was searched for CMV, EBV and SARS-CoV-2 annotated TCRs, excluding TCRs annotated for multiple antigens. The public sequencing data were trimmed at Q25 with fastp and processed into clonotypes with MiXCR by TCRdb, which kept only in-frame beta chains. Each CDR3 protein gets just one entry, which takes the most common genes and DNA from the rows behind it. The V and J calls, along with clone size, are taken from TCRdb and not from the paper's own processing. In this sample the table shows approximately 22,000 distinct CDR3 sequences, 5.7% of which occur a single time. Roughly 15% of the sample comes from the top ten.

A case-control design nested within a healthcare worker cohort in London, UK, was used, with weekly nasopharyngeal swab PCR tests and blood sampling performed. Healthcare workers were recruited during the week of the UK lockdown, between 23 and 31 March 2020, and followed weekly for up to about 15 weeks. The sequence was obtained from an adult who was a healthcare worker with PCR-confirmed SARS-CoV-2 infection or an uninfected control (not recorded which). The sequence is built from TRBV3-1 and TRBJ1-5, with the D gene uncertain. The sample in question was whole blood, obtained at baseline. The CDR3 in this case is CASSQGGNQPQHF. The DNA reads TGTGCCAGCAGCCAGGGAGGGAATCAGCCCCAGCATTTT.